The 16 T cell receptor beta chains listed next were all sequenced from one sample in a study of PD-L1 blockade in urothelial cancer. Here immunoSEQ multiplex PCR was the method, and the copy in TCRdb shows in-frame clones only, minus some. The sample consists of about 19,000 clones, around 86% of them appearing once. Time point in this sample: peripheral blood 6 weeks after treatment start. Sequences were derived from PBMCs, sampled around atezolizumab (anti-PD-L1) treatment. The receptors come from a man aged 45-60 years with urothelial cancer.

The chain uses TRBV6-1 and TRBJ2-7, with D perhaps TRBD2 (6 bases). The CDR3 is made up of 15 amino acids. The V end lost 3 bases, the J end lost 0 bases, and 12 bases lay between the germline ends. Germline-derived CDR1 and CDR2 are MNHNS and SASEGT. This CDR3 is CASSDQGLFSYEQYF. CDR3 nucleotides: TGTGCCAGCAGTGACCAGGGACTGTTCTCCTACGAGCAGTACTTC.

The rearrangement joins TRBV7-6 to TRBJ1-5; 8 bases map to TRBD1. The CDR3 loop spans 16 amino acids. J lost 6 bases, V lost 4 bases, and 11 bases had no gene match. CDR1 is SGHVS and CDR2 is FNYEAQ in the germline V gene. The CDR3 DNA sequence: TGTGCCAGCAGCTCCGCCGCCGGACAGGGAAGTCAGCCCCAGCATTTT. Its protein is CASSSAAGQGSQPQHF.

The chain links TRBV6-5 to TRBJ1-2; D not certain. The germline CDR1 and CDR2 sequences are MNHEY and SVGAGI. V lost 7 bases, J lost 8 bases, and 17 bases lay in between. This CDR3 spans 13 amino acids. CDR3 amino acids: CASTNPPRGGYTF. The CDR3 bases are TGTGCCAGCACCAACCCGCCCCGCGGAGGCTACACCTTC.

V and J are TRBV28 and TRBJ2-3, with 9 nucleotides matching TRBD1. Per germline, CDR1 MDHEN and CDR2 SYDVKM. Unmatched junction bases numbered 4, after V lost 6 bases and J lost 6 bases. The CDR3 extends over 13 amino acids. The CDR3 spells CASRGQGIDTQYF. CDR3 sequence (DNA): TGTGCCAGCAGAGGACAGGGGATCGATACGCAGTATTTT.

This clone was recorded only once. CDR3 sequence reads: CAWSLDKNTGELFF. CDR3 DNA: TGTGCCTGGAGTTTGGACAAGAACACCGGGGAGCTGTTTTTT. The gene calls are TRBV30 and TRBJ2-2; D possibly corresponds to TRBD1 (5 bases). V lost 2 bases and J 1 base, leaving 8 bases between the germline ends. This CDR3 spans 14 amino acids. The germline V gene has CDR1 GTSNPN and CDR2 SVGIG (reference sequence). Full variable domain (outside the CDR3, taken from reference TRBV30 and TRBJ2-2): SQTIHQWPATLVQPVGSPLSLECTVEGTSNPNLYWYRQAAGRGLQLLFYSVGIGQISSEVPQNLSASRPQDRQFILSSKKLLLSDSGFYLCAWSLDKNTGELFFGEGSRLTVL.

The chain couples TRBV5-1 to TRBJ2-5, with D tentatively TRBD1 (6 bases). This CDR3 is built from 14 residues. CDR1 and CDR2 (germline): SGHRS, YFSETQ. Trimming pared 3 bases from V and 3 bases from J, leaving 12 bases between. The CDR3 DNA reads as TGCGCCAGCAGCTGGGGACATGGGGAAGAGACCCAGTACTTC. It translates to CASSWGHGEETQYF.

The chain employs TRBV6-4 and TRBJ2-1, with D maybe TRBD2 (6 bases). Trimming removed 7 bases at V and 8 bases at J, with 18 bases between. Per germline, CDR1 MRHNA and CDR2 SNTAGT. This CDR3 has 14 amino acids. This CDR3 reads CASTKDLGGDEQFF. The CDR3 nucleotides are TGTGCCAGCACCAAGGACTTGGGAGGTGATGAGCAGTTCTTC.

The chain links TRBV29-1 to TRBJ2-5; TRBD1 aligns across 9 bases. CDR1 and CDR2 (germline): SQVTM, ANQGSEA. The CDR3 covers 13 residues. The J segment lost 2 bases and the V segment lost 6 bases, leaving 4 bases of the junction unmatched. The CDR3 region is CSVDRGQQETQYF. CDR3 bases: TGCAGCGTGGACAGGGGTCAACAAGAGACCCAGTACTTC. Supplemented by reference TRBV29-1 and TRBJ2-5, the full variable domain reads SAVISQKPSRDICQRGTSLTIQCQVDSQVTMMFWYRQQPGQSLTLIATANQGSEATYESGFVIDKFPISRPNLTFSTLTVSNMSPEDSSIYLCSVDRGQQETQYFGPGTRLLVL.

The chain employs TRBV6-1 and TRBJ2-1; 8 bases fit TRBD2. The CDR3 covers 15 residues. The ends lost 8 bases at V and 0 bases at J; junction bases unmatched: 6. Germline-derived CDR1 and CDR2 are MNHNS and SASEGT. The CDR3 region is CASQGGTSSYNEQFF. As DNA, the CDR3 is TGTGCCAGCCAAGGGGGGACTAGCTCCTACAATGAGCAGTTCTTC.

This sequence joins TRBV5-3 and TRBJ2-3, with TRBD2 matching over 7 bases. TRBV5-3 is assigned to the ORF class and has an uncertain function. The CDR3 spans 16 residues. The junction had 7 bases not matched to a gene; V was cut back by 1 base and J by 2 bases. DNA of the CDR3: TGTGCCAGAAGCTTGTGGGCTAGCGGAAACACAGATACGCAGTATTTT. This codes for CARSLWASGNTDTQYF.

The genes are TRBV5-5 and TRBJ1-4, with D unclear. The length of the CDR3 is 17 residues. Deletions cut 0 bases from V and 7 bases from J, with 19 bases between. The V gene's germline CDR1 is SGHKS and CDR2 YYEKEE (reference sequence). CDR3 DNA sequence: TGTGCCAGCAGCTTGGCCCGGCCGGGGAGGGCGGGTGAAAAACTGTTTTTT. This codes for CASSLARPGRAGEKLFF.

The CDR3 here is CASSRVDSSYNEQFF. The CDR3 DNA reads TGTGCCAGTAGTAGAGTGGACAGCTCCTACAATGAGCAGTTCTTC. V is TRBV19 and J is TRBJ2-1; perhaps TRBD1 as D (6 bases). Germline loops: CDR1 LNHDA, CDR2 SQIVND (reference sequence). V was clipped by 4 bases and J by 0 bases, with 10 bases between them. The CDR3 totals 15 residues. Full variable domain (outside the CDR3, taken from reference TRBV19 and TRBJ2-1): DGGITQSPKYLFRKEGQNVTLSCEQNLNHDAMYWYRQDPGQGLRLIYYSQIVNDFQKGDIAEGYSVSREKKESFPLTVTSAQKNPTAFYLCASSRVDSSYNEQFFGPGTRLTVL.

This clone has a single count. This sequence joins TRBV5-1 and TRBJ1-1; 11 bases line up with TRBD1. After removal of 4 bases from V and 4 bases from J, the junction contained 6 bases not matched to a gene. Germline-derived CDR1 and CDR2 are SGHRS and YFSETQ. This CDR3 has 15 residues. CDR3: CASSVTGTGGTEAFF. The CDR3 coding sequence is TGCGCCAGCAGCGTTACCGGGACAGGGGGCACTGAAGCTTTCTTT.

This chain links TRBV2 with TRBJ1-5; no clear D. Germline assignment: CDR1 SNHLY and CDR2 FYNNEI. The CDR3 is 11 residues long. The V end was cut by 3 bases, the J end by 9 bases, with 6 bases between. The CDR3 coding sequence is TGTGCCAGCAGTGATATCGGGCCCCAGCATTTT. This encodes CASSDIGPQHF. The entire variable domain, with the rest obtained from reference TRBV2 and TRBJ1-5, is as follows: EPEVTQTPSHQVTQMGQEVILRCVPISNHLYFYWYRQILGQKVEFLVSFYNNEISEKSEIFDDQFSVERPDGSNFTLKIRSTKLEDSAMYFCASSDIGPQHFGDGTRLSIL.

The genes are TRBV19 and TRBJ2-5, with no clear D. V shed 3 bases and J shed 5 bases, with 4 bases lying between them. The CDR3 loop spans 11 amino acids. CDR1 and CDR2 from the germline V gene are LNHDA and SQIVND (reference sequence). The CDR3: CASSMRETQYF. CDR3 coding DNA: TGTGCCAGTAGTATGCGGGAGACCCAGTACTTC.

The chain employs TRBV7-9 and TRBJ2-1; TRBD2 aligns across 7 bases. The CDR3 sequence is 15 residues long. Losses at the gene ends were 5 bases for V and 4 bases for J; bases not matched to a gene: 8. CDR1 is SEHNR, CDR2 FQNEAQ, per germline (reference sequence). The CDR3 DNA follows: TGTGCCAGCAGCCCCTCAAGCGGGATTTACAATGAGCAGTTCTTC. Residues: CASSPSSGIYNEQFF.